The 4 T cell receptor beta chains below were found in one sample sequenced in a study of blood T cell repertoires in COVID-19 (dated by TCRdb to 2020 to 2022). Library preparation used the immunoSEQ multiplex PCR assay. The clones in this table, taken by TCRdb from immuneACCESS, are in-frame only. Not every clone is retained; where verified, under half of the shortfall comes from an unresolved V gene, and the cause of the rest is unknown. Across this sample there are roughly 220,000 clones, with approximately 83% seen only once. Together, the top ten hold about 1.3% of the sample. Sequenced material: PBMCs or T cells enriched from blood (not recorded which). The receptors derive from a woman in her thirties or forties with acute COVID-19.

The rearrangement links TRBV7-9 to TRBJ2-2; maybe TRBD2 (6 bases). V was cut by 5 bases and J by 4 bases, with 14 bases left in between. The CDR3 sequence is 15 residues long. Germline V gene lookup returns CDR1 SEHNR and CDR2 FQNEAQ (reference sequence). The CDR3 nucleotides are TGTGCCAGCAGCCCTGCCGGGGAGGCCACCGGGGAGCTGTTTTTT. This codes for CASSPAGEATGELFF.

This clone showed up just a few times. J is TRBJ1-1 and V is TRBV28; D may be TRBD1 (6 bases). CDR3 length: 14 amino acids. Trimming cost V 3 bases and J 4 bases, with 12 bases left between them. Germline-derived CDR1 and CDR2 are MDHEN and SYDVKM. DNA for the CDR3: TGTGCCAGCAGTTTCAACGTCAGGGGCACTGAAGCTTTCTTT. It encodes CASSFNVRGTEAFF. Variable domain in full (rest from reference TRBV28 and TRBJ1-1): DVKVTQSSRYLVKRTGEKVFLECVQDMDHENMFWYRQDPGLGLRLIYFSYDVKMKEKGDIPEGYSVSREKKERFSLILESASTNQTSMYLCASSFNVRGTEAFFGQGTRLTVV.

The chain is built from TRBV6-5 and TRBJ1-4; TRBD1 might be the D (5 bases). V was trimmed by 5 bases and J by 6 bases, leaving 13 bases between them. Germline CDR1 and CDR2: MNHEY and SVGAGI. This CDR3 comprises 14 residues. The DNA for the CDR3 is TGTGCCAGCAGTCCCTACAGGAAATATGAAAAACTGTTTTTT. Protein: CASSPYRKYEKLFF.

The V call is TRBV28, the J call TRBJ2-7; D gene unclear. The CDR3 has 13 amino acids. Germline assignment: CDR1 MDHEN and CDR2 SYDVKM. V dropped 1 base and J dropped 2 bases, with 6 bases sitting between them. In DNA form, the CDR3 reads TGTGCCAGCAGTTTATTGCGGCCCTACGAGCAGTACTTC. Its protein product is CASSLLRPYEQYF.